These 10 T cell receptor beta chains originate from one sample sequenced in a study of OX40 agonist ivuxolimab in advanced cancers. Some clones are missing from TCRdb's copy, which holds only in-frame ones; the method was immunoSEQ multiplex PCR. This sample has about 24,000 clones, with 60% to 80% found just once. The sequenced sample was CD4+ or CD8+ T cells sorted from blood, obtained in a trial of the OX40 agonist ivuxolimab. These receptors all come from an adult with an advanced solid tumor such as melanoma, head and neck, liver or kidney cancer.

The chain is built from TRBV19 and TRBJ2-5; tentatively, D is TRBD1 (5 bases). The J call may be incorrect, as the DNA end agrees better with TRBJ2-7. Per the germline V gene, CDR1 is LNHDA and CDR2 is SQIVND (reference sequence). The CDR3 length is 14 residues. CDR3 bases: TGTGCCAGCCAATATACAGGACACAGCTACGAGCAGTACTTC. It encodes CASQYTGHSYEQYF.

This rearrangement joins TRBV5-1 to TRBJ2-4, with D possibly being TRBD1 or TRBD2 (5 bases each). Germline loops: CDR1 SGHRS, CDR2 YFSETQ. The V end lost 3 bases, the J end lost 13 bases, and 14 bases lay between the germline ends. The CDR3 loop spans 12 amino acids. In nucleotides, the CDR3 is TGCGCCAGCAGCTGGGGGATGGGCCAGCAGTACTTC. Protein product: CASSWGMGQQYF. Full variable domain (missing parts from reference TRBV5-1 and TRBJ2-4): KAGVTQTPRYLIKTRGQQVTLSCSPISGHRSVSWYQQTPGQGLQFLFEYFSETQRNKGNFPGRFSGRQFSNSRSEMNVSTLELGDSALYLCASSWGMGQQYFGAGTRLSVL.

Only one count was recorded for this clone. This chain uses TRBV13 with TRBJ2-1; 14 bases match TRBD2. Trimming cost V 4 bases and J 6 bases; bases outside gene matches: 5. This CDR3 spans 16 amino acids. The germline V gene has CDR1 PRHDT and CDR2 FYEKMQ (reference sequence). DNA for the CDR3: TGTGCCAGCAGCTCCGCCGGGACTAGCGGGAGCAATGAGCAGTTCTTC. Amino acid sequence: CASSSAGTSGSNEQFF.

This chain joins TRBV14 and TRBJ2-2; maybe TRBD1 (6 bases). The CDR3 has 16 amino acids. V was cut by 1 base and J by 1 base, with 10 bases left in between. Per the germline V gene, CDR1 is SGHDN and CDR2 is FVKESK. The CDR3 sequence is CASSQARRGNTGELFF. CDR3 coding DNA: TGTGCCAGCAGCCAAGCCCGCAGGGGGAACACCGGGGAGCTGTTTTTT.

This chain joins TRBV7-9 and TRBJ2-3; 8 bases align to TRBD2. This CDR3 has 16 amino acids. The V gene's germline CDR1 is SEHNR and CDR2 FQNEAQ (reference sequence). Trimming at V came to 4 bases and at J to 2 bases, leaving 8 bases not matched to a gene. CDR3 region: CASSYTTSGNTDTQYF. The CDR3 DNA reads as TGTGCCAGCAGCTATACAACTAGCGGAAACACAGATACGCAGTATTTT. The whole variable domain, remainder taken from reference TRBV7-9 and TRBJ2-3, is DTGVSQNPRHKITKRGQNVTFRCDPISEHNRLYWYRQTLGQGPEFLTYFQNEAQLEKSRLLSDRFSAERPKGSFSTLEIQRTEQGDSAMYLCASSYTTSGNTDTQYFGPGTRLTVL.

The gene calls are TRBV11-2 and TRBJ2-3; 8 nucleotides line up with TRBD2. CDR1 is SGHAT, CDR2 FQNNGV, per germline. This CDR3 spans 15 amino acids. The junction had 4 bases not matched to a gene; V was cut back by 5 bases and J by 0 bases. This chain's CDR3 is CASSPRGGSTDTQYF. CDR3 nucleotides: TGTGCCAGCAGCCCACGGGGGGGAAGCACAGATACGCAGTATTTT.

There are a few counts of this clone. This chain joins TRBV21-1 and TRBJ2-2; TRBD2 is the table's D call, not checked against the DNA. TRBV21-1 is designated a pseudogene. This CDR3 region has 15 residues. CDR3: CASSKARGNTGELFF. CDR3 bases: TGTGCCAGCAGCAAAGCGCGGGGGAACACCGGGGAGCTGTTTTTT.

The V and J genes are TRBV7-6 and TRBJ2-1, with D unresolved. V lost 1 base and J lost 6, with 16 bases in between. Germline V CDR1 and CDR2: SGHVS, FNYEAQ. This CDR3 is built from 16 residues. Written as DNA, the CDR3 is TGTGCCAGCAGCTTAGGGCAGTGGGCCACGGCCAATGAGCAGTTCTTC. It yields the protein CASSLGQWATANEQFF.

The V and J genes are TRBV29-1 and TRBJ1-5; D unclear. This CDR3 comprises 12 residues. V lost 6 bases to trimming and J lost 2 bases, with 8 bases between them. CDR1 SQVTM and CDR2 ANQGSEA come from the germline V gene. The CDR3 DNA follows: TGCAGCGTGGTAACAGGCAATCAGCCCCAGCATTTT. Encoded protein: CSVVTGNQPQHF.

The chain recombines TRBV11-2 with TRBJ2-7; 8 positions agree with TRBD1. Germline CDR1 reads SGHAT; CDR2 reads FQNNGV. CDR3 length: 17 amino acids. The ends lost 7 bases at V and 5 bases at J; junction bases unmatched: 19. The CDR3: CASTAGVFGQGTHEQYF. The DNA of the CDR3 is TGTGCCAGCACCGCCGGGGTATTCGGACAGGGCACCCACGAGCAGTACTTC.